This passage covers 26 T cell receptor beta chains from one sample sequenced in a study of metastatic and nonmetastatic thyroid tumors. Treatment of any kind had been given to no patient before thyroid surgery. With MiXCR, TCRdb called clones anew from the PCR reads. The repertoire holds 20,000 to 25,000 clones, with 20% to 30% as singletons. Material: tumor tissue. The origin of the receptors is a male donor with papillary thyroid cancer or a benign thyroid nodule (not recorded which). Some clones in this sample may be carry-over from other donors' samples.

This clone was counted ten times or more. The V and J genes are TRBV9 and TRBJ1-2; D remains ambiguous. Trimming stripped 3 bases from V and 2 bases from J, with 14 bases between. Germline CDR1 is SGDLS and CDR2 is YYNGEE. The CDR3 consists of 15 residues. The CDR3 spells CASSEYPVTNYGYTF. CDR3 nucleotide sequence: TGTGCCAGCAGCGAATATCCAGTGACCAACTATGGCTACACCTTC.

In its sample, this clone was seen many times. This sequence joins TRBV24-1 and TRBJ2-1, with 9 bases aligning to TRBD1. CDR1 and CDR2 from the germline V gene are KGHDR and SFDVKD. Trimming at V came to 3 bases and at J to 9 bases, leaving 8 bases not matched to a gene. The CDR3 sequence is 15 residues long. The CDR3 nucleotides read TGTGCCACCAGTGATGGACAGGGGTTAAGAGGTGAGCAGTTCTTC. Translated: CATSDGQGLRGEQFF.

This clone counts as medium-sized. CDR3 residues: CSARGTSKSYEQYF. CDR3 nucleotides: TGCAGTGCTAGAGGGACTAGTAAAAGCTACGAGCAGTACTTC. The V and J genes are TRBV20-1 and TRBJ2-7; 7 positions agree with TRBD2. The CDR3 has 14 amino acids. The J segment lost 3 bases and the V segment lost 1 base, leaving 6 bases of the junction unmatched. Germline V CDR1 and CDR2: DFQATT, SNEGSKA (reference sequence).

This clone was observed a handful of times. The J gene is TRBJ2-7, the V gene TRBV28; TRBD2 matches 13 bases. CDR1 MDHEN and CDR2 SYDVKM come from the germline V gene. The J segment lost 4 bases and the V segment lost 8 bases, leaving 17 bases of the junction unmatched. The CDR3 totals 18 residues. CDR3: CASRVAVLAGGRTYEQYF. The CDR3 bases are TGTGCCAGCCGCGTCGCCGTACTAGCGGGAGGGCGGACTTACGAGCAGTACTTC. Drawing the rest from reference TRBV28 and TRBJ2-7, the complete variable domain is DVKVTQSSRYLVKRTGEKVFLECVQDMDHENMFWYRQDPGLGLRLIYFSYDVKMKEKGDIPEGYSVSREKKERFSLILESASTNQTSMYLCASRVAVLAGGRTYEQYFGPGTRLTVT.

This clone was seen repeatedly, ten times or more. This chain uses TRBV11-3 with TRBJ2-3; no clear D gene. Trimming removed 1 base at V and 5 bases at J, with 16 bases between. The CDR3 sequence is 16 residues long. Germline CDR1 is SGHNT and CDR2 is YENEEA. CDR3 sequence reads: CASSLGAYVDGDTQYF. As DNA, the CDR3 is TGTGCCAGCAGCTTAGGGGCCTACGTCGACGGAGATACGCAGTATTTT.

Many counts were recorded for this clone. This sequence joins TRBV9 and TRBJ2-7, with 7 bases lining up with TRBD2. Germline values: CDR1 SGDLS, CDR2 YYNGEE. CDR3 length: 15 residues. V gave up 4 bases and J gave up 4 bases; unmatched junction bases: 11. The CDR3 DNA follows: TGTGCCAGCAGCCCCCGGGCGGGAGTAGGGTACGAGCAGTACTTC. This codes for CASSPRAGVGYEQYF.

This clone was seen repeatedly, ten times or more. CDR3 sequence reads: CASSFYGRAGELFF. CDR3 DNA sequence: TGTGCCAGCAGCTTTTACGGGAGAGCCGGGGAGCTGTTTTTT. This chain uses TRBV5-6 with TRBJ2-2; weak D call: TRBD2 (6 bases). The CDR3 consists of 14 residues. Germline V CDR1 and CDR2: SGHDT, YYEEEE. V was cut by 2 bases and J by 6 bases, with 11 bases left in between. The full variable domain, completed using reference TRBV5-6 and TRBJ2-2, is DAGVTQSPTHLIKTRGQQVTLRCSPKSGHDTVSWYQQALGQGPQFIFQYYEEEERQRGNFPDRFSGHQFPNYSSELNVNALLLGDSALYLCASSFYGRAGELFFGEGSRLTVL.

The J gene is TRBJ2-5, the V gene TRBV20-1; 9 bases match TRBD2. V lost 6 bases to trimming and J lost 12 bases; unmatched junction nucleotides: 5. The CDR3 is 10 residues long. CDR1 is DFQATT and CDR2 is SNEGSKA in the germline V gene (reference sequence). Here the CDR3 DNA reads TGCAGTGCCGGGGCTAGCGGGGAGTACTTC. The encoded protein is CSAGASGEYF.

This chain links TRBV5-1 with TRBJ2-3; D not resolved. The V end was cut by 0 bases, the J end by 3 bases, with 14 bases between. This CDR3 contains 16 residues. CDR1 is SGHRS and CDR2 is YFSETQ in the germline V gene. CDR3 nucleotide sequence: TGCGCCAGCAGCTTGGAACAGTCGGCAAGAACAGATACGCAGTATTTT. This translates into CASSLEQSARTDTQYF. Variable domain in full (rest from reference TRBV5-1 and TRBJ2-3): KAGVTQTPRYLIKTRGQQVTLSCSPISGHRSVSWYQQTPGQGLQFLFEYFSETQRNKGNFPGRFSGRQFSNSRSEMNVSTLELGDSALYLCASSLEQSARTDTQYFGPGTRLTVL.

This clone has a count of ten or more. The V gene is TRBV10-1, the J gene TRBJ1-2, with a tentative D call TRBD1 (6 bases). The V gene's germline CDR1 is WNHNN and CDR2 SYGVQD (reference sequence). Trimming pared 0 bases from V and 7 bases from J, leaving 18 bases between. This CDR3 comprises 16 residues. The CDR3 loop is CASSESKRNRVFGYTF. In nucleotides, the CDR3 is TGCGCCAGCAGTGAGTCCAAGAGGAACAGGGTATTTGGCTACACCTTC.

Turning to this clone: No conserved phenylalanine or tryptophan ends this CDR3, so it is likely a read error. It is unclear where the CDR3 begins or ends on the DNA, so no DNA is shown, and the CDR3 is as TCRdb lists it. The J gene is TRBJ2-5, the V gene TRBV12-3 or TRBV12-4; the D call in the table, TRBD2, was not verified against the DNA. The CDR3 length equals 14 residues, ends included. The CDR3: CASTRTSAKDTRYI.

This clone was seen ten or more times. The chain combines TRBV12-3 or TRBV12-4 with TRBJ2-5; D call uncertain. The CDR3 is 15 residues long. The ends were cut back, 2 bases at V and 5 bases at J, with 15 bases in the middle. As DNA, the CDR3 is TGTGCCAGCAGTTTATCCCCCGAATCCGGGGAGACCCAGTACTTC. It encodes CASSLSPESGETQYF.

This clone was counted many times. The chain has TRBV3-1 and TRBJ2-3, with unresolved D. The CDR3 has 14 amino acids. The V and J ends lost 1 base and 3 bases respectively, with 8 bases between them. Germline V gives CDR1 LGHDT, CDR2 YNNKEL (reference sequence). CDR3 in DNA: TGTGCCAGCAGCCAAGGGGAAAGAACAGATACGCAGTATTTT. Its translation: CASSQGERTDTQYF.

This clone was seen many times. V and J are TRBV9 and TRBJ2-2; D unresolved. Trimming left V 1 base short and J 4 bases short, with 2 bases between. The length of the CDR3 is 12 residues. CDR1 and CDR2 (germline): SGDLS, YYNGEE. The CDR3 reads CASSVSTGELFF. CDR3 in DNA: TGTGCCAGCAGCGTATCCACCGGGGAGCTGTTTTTT.

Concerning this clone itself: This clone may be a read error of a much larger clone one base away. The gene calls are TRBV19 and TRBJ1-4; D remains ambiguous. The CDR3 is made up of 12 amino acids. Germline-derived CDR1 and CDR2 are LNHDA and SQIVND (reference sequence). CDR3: CAGRTPDEKLFF. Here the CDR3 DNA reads TGTGCCGGTAGAACACCGGATGAAAAACTGTTTTTT.

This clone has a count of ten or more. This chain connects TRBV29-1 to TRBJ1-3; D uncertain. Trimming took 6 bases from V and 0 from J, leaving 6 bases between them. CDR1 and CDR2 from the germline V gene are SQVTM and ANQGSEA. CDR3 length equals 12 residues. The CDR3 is CSVDDSGNTIYF. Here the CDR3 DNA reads TGCAGCGTAGACGACTCTGGAAACACCATATATTTT. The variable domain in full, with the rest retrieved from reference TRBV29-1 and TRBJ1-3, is SAVISQKPSRDICQRGTSLTIQCQVDSQVTMMFWYRQQPGQSLTLIATANQGSEATYESGFVIDKFPISRPNLTFSTLTVSNMSPEDSSIYLCSVDDSGNTIYFGEGSWLTVV.

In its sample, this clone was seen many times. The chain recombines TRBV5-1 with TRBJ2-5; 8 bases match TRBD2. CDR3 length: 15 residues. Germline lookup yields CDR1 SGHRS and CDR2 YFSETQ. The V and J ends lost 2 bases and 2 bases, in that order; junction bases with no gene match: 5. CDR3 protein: CASSFSGGLQETQYF. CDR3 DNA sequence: TGCGCCAGCAGCTTCTCGGGAGGGCTTCAAGAGACCCAGTACTTC.

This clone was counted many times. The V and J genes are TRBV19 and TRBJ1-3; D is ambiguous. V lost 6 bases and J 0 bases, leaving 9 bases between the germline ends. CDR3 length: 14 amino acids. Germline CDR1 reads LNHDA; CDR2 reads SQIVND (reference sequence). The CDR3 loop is CASSLAPSGNTIYF. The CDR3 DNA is TGTGCCAGTAGCCTCGCCCCCTCTGGAAACACCATATATTTT.

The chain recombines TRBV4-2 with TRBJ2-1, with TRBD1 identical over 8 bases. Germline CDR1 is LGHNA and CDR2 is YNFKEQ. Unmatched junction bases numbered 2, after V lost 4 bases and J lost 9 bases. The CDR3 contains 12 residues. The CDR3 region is CASSLQGVEQFF. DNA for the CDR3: TGTGCCAGCAGCCTACAGGGGGTTGAGCAGTTCTTC.

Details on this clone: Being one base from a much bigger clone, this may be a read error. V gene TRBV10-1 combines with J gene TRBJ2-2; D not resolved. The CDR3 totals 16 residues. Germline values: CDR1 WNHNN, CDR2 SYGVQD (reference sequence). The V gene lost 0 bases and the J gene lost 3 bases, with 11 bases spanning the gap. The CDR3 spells CASSESRRRYTGELFF. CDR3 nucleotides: TGCGCCAGCAGTGAGTCGAGACGGCGGTACACCGGGGAGCTGTTTTTT.

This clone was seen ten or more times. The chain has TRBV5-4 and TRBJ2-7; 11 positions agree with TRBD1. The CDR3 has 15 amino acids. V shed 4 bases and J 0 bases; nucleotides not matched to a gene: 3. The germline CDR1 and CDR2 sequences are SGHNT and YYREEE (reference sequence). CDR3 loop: CASSAGTGGSYEQYF. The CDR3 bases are TGTGCCAGCAGCGCCGGGACAGGGGGCTCCTACGAGCAGTACTTC. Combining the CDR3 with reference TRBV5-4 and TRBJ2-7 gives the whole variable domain ETGVTQSPTHLIKTRGQQVTLRCSSQSGHNTVSWYQQALGQGPQFIFQYYREEENGRGNFPPRFSGLQFPNYSSELNVNALELDDSALYLCASSAGTGGSYEQYFGPGTRLTVT.

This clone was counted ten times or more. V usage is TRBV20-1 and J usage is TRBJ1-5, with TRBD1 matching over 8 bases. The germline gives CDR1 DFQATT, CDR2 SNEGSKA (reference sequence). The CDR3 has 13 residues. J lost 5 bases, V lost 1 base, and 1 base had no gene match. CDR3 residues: CSARVTGDQPQHF. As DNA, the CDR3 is TGCAGTGCTAGAGTGACAGGGGATCAGCCCCAGCATTTT.

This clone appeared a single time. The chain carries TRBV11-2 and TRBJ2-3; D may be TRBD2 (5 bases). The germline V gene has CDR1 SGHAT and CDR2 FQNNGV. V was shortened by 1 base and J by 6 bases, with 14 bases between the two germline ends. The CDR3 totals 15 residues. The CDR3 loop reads CASSLVEVRVDTQYF. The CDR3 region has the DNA TGTGCCAGCAGCTTAGTGGAGGTCCGTGTTGATACGCAGTATTTT.

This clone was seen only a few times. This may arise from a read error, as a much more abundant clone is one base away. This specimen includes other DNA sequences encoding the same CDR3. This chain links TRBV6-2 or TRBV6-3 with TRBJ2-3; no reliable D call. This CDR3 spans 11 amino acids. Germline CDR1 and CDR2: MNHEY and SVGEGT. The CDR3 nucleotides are TGCGCCAGCAGGACCACAGATACGCAGTATTTT. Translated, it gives CASRTTDTQYF.

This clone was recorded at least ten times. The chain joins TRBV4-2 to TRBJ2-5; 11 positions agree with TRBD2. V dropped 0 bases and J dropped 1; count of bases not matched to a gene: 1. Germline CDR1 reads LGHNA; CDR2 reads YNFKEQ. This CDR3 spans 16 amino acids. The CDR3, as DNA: TGTGCCAGCAGCCAAGATACTAGCGGGAGCCAAGAGACCCAGTACTTC. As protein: CASSQDTSGSQETQYF.

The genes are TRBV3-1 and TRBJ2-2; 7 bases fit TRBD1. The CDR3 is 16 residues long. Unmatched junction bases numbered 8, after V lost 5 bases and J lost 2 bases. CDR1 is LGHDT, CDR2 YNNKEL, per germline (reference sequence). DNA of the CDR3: TGTGCCAGCAGCTGGAACAGGGGTCTAAACACCGGGGAGCTGTTTTTT. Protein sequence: CASSWNRGLNTGELFF. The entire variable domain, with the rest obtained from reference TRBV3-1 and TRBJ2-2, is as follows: DTAVSQTPKYLVTQMGNDKSIKCEQNLGHDTMYWYKQDSKKFLKIMFSYNNKELIINETVPNRFSPKSPDKAHLNLHINSLELGDSAVYFCASSWNRGLNTGELFFGEGSRLTVL.